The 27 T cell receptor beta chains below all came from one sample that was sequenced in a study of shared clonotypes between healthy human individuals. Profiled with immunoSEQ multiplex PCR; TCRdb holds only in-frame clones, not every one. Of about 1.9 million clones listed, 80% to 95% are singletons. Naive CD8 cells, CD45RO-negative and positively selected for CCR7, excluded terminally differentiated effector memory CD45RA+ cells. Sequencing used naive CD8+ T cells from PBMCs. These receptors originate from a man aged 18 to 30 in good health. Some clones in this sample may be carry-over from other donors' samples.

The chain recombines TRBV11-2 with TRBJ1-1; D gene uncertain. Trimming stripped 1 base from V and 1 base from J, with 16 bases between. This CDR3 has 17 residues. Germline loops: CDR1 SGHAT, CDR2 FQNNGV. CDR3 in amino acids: CASSLGRRRASNTEAFF. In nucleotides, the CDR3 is TGTGCCAGCAGCTTAGGACGAAGGAGAGCATCGAACACTGAAGCTTTCTTT.

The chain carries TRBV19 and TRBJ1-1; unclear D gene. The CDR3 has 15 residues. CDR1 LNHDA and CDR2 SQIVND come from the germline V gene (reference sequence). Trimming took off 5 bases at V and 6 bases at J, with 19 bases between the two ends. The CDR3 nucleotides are TGTGCCAGTAGTGCCCTGGGTGGCCCGAGCGCTGAAGCTTTCTTT. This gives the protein CASSALGGPSAEAFF.

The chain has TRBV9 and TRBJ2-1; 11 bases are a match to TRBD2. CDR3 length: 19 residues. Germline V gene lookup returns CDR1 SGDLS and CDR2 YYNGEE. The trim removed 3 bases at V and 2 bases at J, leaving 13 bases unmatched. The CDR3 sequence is CASSAPGLAVPTAYNEQFF. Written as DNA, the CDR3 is TGTGCCAGCAGCGCCCCGGGACTAGCGGTCCCAACCGCCTACAATGAGCAGTTCTTC.

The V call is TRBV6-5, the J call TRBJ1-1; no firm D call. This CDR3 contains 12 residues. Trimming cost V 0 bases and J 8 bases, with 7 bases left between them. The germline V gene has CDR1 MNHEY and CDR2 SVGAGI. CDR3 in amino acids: CASSYSGEEAFF. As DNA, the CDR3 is TGTGCCAGCAGTTACTCGGGTGAGGAAGCTTTCTTT.

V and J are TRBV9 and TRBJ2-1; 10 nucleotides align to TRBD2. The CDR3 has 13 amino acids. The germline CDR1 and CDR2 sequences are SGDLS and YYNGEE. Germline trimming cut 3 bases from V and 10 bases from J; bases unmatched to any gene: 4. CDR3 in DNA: TGTGCCAGCAGCGCCACTAGCGGGAACGAGCAGTTCTTC. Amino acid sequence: CASSATSGNEQFF.

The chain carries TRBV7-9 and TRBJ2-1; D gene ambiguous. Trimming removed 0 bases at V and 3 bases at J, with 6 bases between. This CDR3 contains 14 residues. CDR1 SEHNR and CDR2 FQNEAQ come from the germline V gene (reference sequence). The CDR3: CASSLAANYNEQFF. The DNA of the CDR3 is TGTGCCAGCAGCTTAGCGGCAAACTACAATGAGCAGTTCTTC.

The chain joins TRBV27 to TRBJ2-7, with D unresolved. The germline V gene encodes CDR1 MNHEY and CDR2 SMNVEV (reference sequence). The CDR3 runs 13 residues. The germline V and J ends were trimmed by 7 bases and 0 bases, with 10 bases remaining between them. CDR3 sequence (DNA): TGTGCCAGCAATTTCGCCGGCTCCTACGAGCAGTACTTC. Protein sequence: CASNFAGSYEQYF.

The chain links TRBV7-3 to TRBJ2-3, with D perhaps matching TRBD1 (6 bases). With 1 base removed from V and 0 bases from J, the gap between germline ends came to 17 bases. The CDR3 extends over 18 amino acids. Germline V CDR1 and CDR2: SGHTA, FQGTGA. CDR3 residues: CASSLRGTYPPSTDTQYF. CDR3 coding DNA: TGTGCCAGCAGCTTAAGAGGGACATACCCTCCAAGCACAGATACGCAGTATTTT.

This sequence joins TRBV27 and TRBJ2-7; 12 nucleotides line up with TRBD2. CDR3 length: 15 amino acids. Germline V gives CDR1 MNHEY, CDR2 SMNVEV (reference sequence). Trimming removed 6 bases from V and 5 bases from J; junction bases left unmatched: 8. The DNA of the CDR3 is TGTGCCAGCAGCGCCCGGACTAGCGGGACCCACGAGCAGTACTTC. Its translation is CASSARTSGTHEQYF.

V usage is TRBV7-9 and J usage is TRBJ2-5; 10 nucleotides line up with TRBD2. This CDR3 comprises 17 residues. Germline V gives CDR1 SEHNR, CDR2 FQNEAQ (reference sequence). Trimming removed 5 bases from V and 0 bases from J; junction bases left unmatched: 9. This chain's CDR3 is CASSPRLAGLYQETQYF. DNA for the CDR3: TGTGCCAGCAGCCCTCGACTAGCGGGCCTGTACCAAGAGACCCAGTACTTC.

For the CDR3, the DNA is TGCGCCAGCAGCCAAGAATACTCTGCGCGGGTCCCGCACAATGAGCAGTTCTTC. Amino acids: CASSQEYSARVPHNEQFF. The chain has TRBV4-3 and TRBJ2-1, with a possible D match to TRBD2 (5 bases). Trimming cost V 0 bases and J 5 bases, with 20 bases left between them. There are 18 residues in the CDR3. The germline V gene has CDR1 LGHNA and CDR2 YSLEER.

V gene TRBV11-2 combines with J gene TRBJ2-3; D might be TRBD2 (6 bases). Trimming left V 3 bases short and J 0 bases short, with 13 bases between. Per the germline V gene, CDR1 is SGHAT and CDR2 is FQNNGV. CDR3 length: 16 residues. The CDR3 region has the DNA TGTGCCAGCAGCTTCGGGGGACTCCCAAGCACAGATACGCAGTATTTT. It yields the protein CASSFGGLPSTDTQYF.

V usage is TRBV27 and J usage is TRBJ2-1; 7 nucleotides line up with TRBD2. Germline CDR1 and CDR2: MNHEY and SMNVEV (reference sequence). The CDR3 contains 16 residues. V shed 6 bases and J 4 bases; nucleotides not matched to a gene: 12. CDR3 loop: CASRGRPGEGYNEQFF. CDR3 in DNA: TGTGCCAGCAGGGGTCGACCCGGGGAGGGGTACAATGAGCAGTTCTTC.

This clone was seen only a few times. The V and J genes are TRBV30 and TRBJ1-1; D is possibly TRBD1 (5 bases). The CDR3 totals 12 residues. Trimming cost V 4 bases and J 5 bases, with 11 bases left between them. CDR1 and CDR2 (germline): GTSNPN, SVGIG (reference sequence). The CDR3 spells CAWIVWGTEAFF. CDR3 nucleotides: TGTGCCTGGATTGTTTGGGGGACTGAAGCTTTCTTT.

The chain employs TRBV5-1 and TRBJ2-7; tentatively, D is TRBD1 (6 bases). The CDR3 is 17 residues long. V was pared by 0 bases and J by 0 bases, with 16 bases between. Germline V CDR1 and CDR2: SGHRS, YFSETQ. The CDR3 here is CASSLGARQASSYEQYF. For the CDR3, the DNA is TGCGCCAGCAGCTTGGGAGCGAGACAGGCGAGCTCCTACGAGCAGTACTTC.

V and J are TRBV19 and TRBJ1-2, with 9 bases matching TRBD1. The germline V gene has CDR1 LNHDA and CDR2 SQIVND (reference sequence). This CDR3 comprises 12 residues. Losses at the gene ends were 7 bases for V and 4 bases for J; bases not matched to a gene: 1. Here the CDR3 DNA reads TGTGCCAGTAAACAGGGGGCCTATGGCTACACCTTC. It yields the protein CASKQGAYGYTF. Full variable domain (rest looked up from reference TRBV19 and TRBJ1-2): DGGITQSPKYLFRKEGQNVTLSCEQNLNHDAMYWYRQDPGQGLRLIYYSQIVNDFQKGDIAEGYSVSREKKESFPLTVTSAQKNPTAFYLCASKQGAYGYTFGSGTRLTVV.

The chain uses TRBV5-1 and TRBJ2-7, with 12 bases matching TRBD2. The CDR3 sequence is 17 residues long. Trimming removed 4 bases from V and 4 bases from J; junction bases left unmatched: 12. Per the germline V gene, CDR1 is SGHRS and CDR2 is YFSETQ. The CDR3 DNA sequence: TGCGCCAGCAGCACCCCCGGGACTAGCGGGCCTGGGTACGAGCAGTACTTC. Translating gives CASSTPGTSGPGYEQYF.

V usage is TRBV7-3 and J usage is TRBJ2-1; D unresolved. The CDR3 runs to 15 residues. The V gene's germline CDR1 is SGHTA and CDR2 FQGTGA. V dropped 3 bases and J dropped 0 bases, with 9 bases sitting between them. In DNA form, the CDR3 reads TGTGCCAGCAGCTTTTTCGCCTCCTCCTACAATGAGCAGTTCTTC. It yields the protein CASSFFASSYNEQFF.

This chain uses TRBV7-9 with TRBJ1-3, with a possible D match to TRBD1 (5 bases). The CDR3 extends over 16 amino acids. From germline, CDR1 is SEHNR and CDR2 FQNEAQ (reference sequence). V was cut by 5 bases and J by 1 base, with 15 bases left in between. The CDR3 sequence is CASSEAQDGSGNTIYF. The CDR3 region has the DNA TGTGCCAGCAGCGAAGCACAGGACGGTTCTGGAAACACCATATATTTT. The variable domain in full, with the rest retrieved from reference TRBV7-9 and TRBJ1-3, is DTGVSQNPRHKITKRGQNVTFRCDPISEHNRLYWYRQTLGQGPEFLTYFQNEAQLEKSRLLSDRFSAERPKGSFSTLEIQRTEQGDSAMYLCASSEAQDGSGNTIYFGEGSWLTVV.

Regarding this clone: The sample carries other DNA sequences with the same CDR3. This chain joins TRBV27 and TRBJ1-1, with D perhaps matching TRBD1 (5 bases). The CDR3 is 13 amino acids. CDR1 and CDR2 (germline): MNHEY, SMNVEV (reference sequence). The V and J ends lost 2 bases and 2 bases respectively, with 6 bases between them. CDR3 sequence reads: CASSLTGNTEAFF. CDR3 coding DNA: TGTGCCAGCAGTTTAACAGGAAACACTGAAGCTTTCTTT.

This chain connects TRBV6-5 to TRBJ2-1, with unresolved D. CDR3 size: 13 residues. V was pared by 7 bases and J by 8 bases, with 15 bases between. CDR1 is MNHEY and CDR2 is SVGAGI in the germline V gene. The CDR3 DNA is TGTGCCAGCACCACTCCGGAAGTAGATGAGCAGTTCTTC. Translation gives CASTTPEVDEQFF.

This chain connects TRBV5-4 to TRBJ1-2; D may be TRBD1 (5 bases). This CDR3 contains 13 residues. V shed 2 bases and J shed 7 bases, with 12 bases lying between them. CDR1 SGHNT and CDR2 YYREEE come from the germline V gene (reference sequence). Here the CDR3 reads CASSFWDSGGYTF. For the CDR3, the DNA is TGTGCCAGCAGCTTCTGGGACTCGGGTGGCTACACCTTC.

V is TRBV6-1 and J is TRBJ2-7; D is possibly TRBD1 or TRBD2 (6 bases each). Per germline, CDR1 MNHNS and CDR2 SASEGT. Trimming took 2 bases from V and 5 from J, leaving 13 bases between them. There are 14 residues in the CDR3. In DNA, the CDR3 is TGTGCCAGCAGTGAATCGGCAGGGGAGGACGAGCAGTACTTC. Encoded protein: CASSESAGEDEQYF.

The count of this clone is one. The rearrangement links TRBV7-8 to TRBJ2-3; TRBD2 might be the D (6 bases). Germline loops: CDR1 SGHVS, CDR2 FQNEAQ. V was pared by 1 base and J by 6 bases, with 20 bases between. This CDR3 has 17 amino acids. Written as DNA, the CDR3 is TGTGCCAGCAGCTTAGGGGAACGGAGGGTGATTGTGGATACGCAGTATTTT. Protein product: CASSLGERRVIVDTQYF.

The CDR3 sequence is CASSEGLGGDQETQYF. CDR3 coding DNA: TGCGCCAGCAGTGAGGGTCTAGGGGGGGATCAAGAGACCCAGTACTTC. The J gene is TRBJ2-5, the V gene TRBV10-1, with D tentatively TRBD2 (7 bases). With 2 bases removed from V and 2 bases from J, the gap between germline ends came to 15 bases. This CDR3 has 16 residues. Germline V gene data show CDR1 as WNHNN and CDR2 as SYGVQD (reference sequence).

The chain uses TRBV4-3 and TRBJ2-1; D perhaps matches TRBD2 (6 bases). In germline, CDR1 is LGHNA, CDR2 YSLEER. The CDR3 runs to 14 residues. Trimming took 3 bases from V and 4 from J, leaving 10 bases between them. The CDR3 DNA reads TGCGCCAGCAGCCAGGTAGCGGAGTACAATGAGCAGTTCTTC. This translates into CASSQVAEYNEQFF.

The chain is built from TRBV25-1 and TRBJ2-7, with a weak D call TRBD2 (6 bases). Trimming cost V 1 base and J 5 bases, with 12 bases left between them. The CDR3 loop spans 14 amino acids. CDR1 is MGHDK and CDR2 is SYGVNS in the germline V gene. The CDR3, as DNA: TGTGCCAGCAGTGAATGGGACGGGAGAAACGAGCAGTACTTC. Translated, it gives CASSEWDGRNEQYF.